This T cell receptor beta chain was documented in a study of CD8 T cells in Susac syndrome. An amount of RNA that ranged from 0.5 to 1 ug was reverse transcribed with random hexamers. TCR beta CDR3 was amplified by immunoSEQ covering 54 Vbeta and 13 Jbeta. MiXCR was run by TCRdb on the immunoSEQ multiplex PCR reads, yielding one entry per CDR3 protein. The table shows 70,000 to 100,000 distinct CDR3 sequences, with approximately 96% occurring only once. This CDR3 has 14 amino acids. CDR1 and CDR2 from the germline V gene are GTSNPN and SVGIG (reference sequence). Patients with Susac syndrome showed fulfilment of recently defined diagnostic criteria for definite or probable disease.

What was sequenced was CD8+ T cells from PBMCs. The rearrangement joins TRBV30 to TRBJ1-5, with 10 bases that match TRBD1. The sequence derives from a human donor with Susac syndrome. The DNA for the CDR3 is TGTGCATGGGACAGGGGATTAGGCAATCAGCCCCAGCATTTT. This encodes CAWDRGLGNQPQHF.